This T cell receptor (beta chain) was retrieved from a study of CD8 T cells in Susac syndrome. RNA amounts of about 0.5 to 1 ug underwent reverse transcription with random hexamers. TCRdb re-called the immunoSEQ multiplex PCR reads through MiXCR, storing one row per CDR3 protein. Of about 430,000 distinct CDR3 sequences listed, around 83% were seen once; the top ten hold about 0.12%. Negative isolation yielded CD8+ and CD4+ T cells; FACS enriched TEMRA cells. The CDR3 covers 11 residues. V dropped 5 bases and J dropped 15 bases, with 14 bases sitting between them. CDR1 and CDR2 from the germline V gene are MNHEY and SMNVEV (reference sequence).

V gene TRBV27 combines with J gene TRBJ2-4; TRBD2 might be the D (7 bases). The sequence was obtained from a human donor with multiple sclerosis. Material: CD8+ T cells from PBMCs. The CDR3 spells CASSGGGASYF. The DNA of the CDR3 is TGTGCCAGCAGTGGGGGGGGCGCATCGTACTTC.